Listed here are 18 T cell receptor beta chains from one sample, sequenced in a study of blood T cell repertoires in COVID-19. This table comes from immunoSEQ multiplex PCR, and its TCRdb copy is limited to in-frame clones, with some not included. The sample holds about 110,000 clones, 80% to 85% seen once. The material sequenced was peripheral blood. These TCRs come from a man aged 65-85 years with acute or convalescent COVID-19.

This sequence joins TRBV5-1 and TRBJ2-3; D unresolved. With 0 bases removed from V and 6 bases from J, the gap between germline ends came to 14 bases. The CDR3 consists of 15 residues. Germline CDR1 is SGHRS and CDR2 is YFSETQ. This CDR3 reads CASSLVESRADTQYF. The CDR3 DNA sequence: TGCGCCAGCAGCTTGGTCGAAAGCAGAGCGGATACGCAGTATTTT.

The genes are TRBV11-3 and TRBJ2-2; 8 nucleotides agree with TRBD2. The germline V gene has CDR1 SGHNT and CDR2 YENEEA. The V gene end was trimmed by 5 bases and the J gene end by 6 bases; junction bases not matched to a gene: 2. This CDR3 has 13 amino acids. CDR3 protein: CASSLGGAGELFF. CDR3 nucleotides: TGTGCCAGCAGCCTCGGGGGGGCCGGGGAGCTGTTTTTT. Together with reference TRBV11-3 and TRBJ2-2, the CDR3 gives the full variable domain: EAGVVQSPRYKIIEKKQPVAFWCNPISGHNTLYWYLQNLGQGPELLIRYENEEAVDDSQLPKDRFSAERLKGVDSTLKIQPAELGDSAVYLCASSLGGAGELFFGEGSRLTVL.

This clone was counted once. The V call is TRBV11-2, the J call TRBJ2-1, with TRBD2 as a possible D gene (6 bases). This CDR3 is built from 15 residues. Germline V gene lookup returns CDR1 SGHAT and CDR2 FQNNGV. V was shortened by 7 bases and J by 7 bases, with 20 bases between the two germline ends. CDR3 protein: CASKDSGEEKNEQFF. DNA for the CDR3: TGTGCCAGCAAGGATAGCGGTGAGGAGAAGAATGAGCAGTTCTTC.

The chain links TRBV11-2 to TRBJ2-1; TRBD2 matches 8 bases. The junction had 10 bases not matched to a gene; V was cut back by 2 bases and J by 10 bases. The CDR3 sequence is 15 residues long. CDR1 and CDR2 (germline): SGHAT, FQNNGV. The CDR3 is CASSLISSGLVEQFF. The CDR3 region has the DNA TGTGCCAGCAGCTTAATTTCGTCGGGACTAGTCGAGCAGTTCTTC.

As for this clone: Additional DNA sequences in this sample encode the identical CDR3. CDR3 coding DNA: TGTGCCAGCAGCCGCCAGGGGAACACTGAAGCTTTCTTT. Translation gives CASSRQGNTEAFF. The V call is TRBV3-1 (or the pseudogene TRBV3-2), the J call TRBJ1-1; tentative D call: TRBD1 (5 bases). CDR1 and CDR2 (germline): LGHDT, YNNKEL (reference sequence). The CDR3 totals 13 residues. V was trimmed by 4 bases and J by 1 base, leaving 7 bases between them.

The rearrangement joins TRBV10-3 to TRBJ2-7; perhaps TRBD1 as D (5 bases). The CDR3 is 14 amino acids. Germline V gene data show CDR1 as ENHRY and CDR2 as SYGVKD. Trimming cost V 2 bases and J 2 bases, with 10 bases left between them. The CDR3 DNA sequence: TGTGCCATCAGTGAGCACAGGCGAACCTACGAGCAGTACTTC. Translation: CAISEHRRTYEQYF.

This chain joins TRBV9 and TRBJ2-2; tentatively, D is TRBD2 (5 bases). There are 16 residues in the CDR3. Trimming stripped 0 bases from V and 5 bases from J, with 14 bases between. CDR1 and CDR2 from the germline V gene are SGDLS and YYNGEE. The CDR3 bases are TGTGCCAGCAGCGTAGAGCGGCTAGCCAAGACCGGGGAGCTGTTTTTT. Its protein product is CASSVERLAKTGELFF.

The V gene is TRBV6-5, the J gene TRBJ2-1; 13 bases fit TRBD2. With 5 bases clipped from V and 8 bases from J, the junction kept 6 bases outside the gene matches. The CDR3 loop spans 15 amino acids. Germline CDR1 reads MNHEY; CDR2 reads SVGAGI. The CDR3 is CASSTPGLAGYEQFF. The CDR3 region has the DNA TGTGCCAGCAGTACCCCGGGACTAGCGGGGTATGAGCAGTTCTTC.

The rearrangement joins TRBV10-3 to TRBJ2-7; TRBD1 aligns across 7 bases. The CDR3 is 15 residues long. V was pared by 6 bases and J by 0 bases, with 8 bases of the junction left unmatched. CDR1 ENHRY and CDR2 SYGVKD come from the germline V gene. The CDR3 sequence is CAIRNAGTASYEQYF. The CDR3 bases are TGTGCCATCAGAAATGCCGGGACAGCCTCCTACGAGCAGTACTTC.

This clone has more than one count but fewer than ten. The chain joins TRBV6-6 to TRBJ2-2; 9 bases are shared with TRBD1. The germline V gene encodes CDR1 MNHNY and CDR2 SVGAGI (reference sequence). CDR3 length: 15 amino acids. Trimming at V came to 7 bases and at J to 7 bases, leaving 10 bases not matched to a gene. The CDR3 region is CASTGDRVKGGELFF. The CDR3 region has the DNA TGTGCCAGCACCGGGGACAGGGTAAAGGGCGGGGAGCTGTTTTTT.

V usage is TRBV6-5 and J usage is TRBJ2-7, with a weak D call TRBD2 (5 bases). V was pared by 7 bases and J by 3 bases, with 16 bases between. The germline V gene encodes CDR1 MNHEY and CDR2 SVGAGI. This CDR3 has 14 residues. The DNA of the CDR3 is TGTGCCAGCACTTTGGGAGATCTTCTCTACGAGCAGTACTTC. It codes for CASTLGDLLYEQYF.

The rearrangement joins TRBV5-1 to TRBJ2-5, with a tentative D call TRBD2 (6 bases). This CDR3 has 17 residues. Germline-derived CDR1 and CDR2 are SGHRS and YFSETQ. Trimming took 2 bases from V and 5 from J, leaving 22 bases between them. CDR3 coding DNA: TGCGCCAGCAGCTTAGTCCTGGCGGGCGGGAAGGAGGAGACCCAGTACTTC. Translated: CASSLVLAGGKEETQYF. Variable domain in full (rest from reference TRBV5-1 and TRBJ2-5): KAGVTQTPRYLIKTRGQQVTLSCSPISGHRSVSWYQQTPGQGLQFLFEYFSETQRNKGNFPGRFSGRQFSNSRSEMNVSTLELGDSALYLCASSLVLAGGKEETQYFGPGTRLLVL.

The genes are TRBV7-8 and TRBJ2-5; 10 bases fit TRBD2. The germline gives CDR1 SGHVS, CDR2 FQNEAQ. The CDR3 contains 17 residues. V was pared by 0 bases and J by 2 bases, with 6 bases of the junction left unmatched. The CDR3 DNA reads TGTGCCAGCAGCTTAGCCAGCGGGGGGGCCCGGCAAGAGACCCAGTACTTC. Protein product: CASSLASGGARQETQYF.

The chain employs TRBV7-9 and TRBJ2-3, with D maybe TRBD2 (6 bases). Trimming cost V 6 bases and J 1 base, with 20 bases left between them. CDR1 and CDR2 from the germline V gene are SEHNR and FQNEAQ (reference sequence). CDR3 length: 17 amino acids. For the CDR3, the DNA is TGTGCCAGCAGAGGTGGTGCGGGGTTCGGGGGCACAGATACGCAGTATTTT. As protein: CASRGGAGFGGTDTQYF. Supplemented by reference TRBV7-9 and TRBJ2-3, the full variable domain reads DTGVSQNPRHKITKRGQNVTFRCDPISEHNRLYWYRQTLGQGPEFLTYFQNEAQLEKSRLLSDRFSAERPKGSFSTLEIQRTEQGDSAMYLCASRGGAGFGGTDTQYFGPGTRLTVL.

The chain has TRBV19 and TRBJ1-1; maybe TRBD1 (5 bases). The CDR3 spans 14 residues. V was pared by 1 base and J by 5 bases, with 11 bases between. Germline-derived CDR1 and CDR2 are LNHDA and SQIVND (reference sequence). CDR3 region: CASSIVGGVTEAFF. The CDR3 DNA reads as TGTGCCAGTAGTATAGTAGGAGGGGTAACTGAAGCTTTCTTT.

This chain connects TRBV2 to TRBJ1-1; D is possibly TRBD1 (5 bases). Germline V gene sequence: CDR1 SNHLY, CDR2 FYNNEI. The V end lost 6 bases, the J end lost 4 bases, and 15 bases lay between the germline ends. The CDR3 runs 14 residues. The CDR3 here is CASRDPGGSTEAFF. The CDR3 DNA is TGTGCCAGCAGAGACCCGGGGGGGAGCACTGAAGCTTTCTTT.

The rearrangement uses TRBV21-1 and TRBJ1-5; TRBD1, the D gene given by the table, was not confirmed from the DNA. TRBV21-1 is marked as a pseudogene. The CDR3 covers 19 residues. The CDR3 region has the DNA TGTGCCAGCAGCAAAGATCCGGGACAGGGGGCAGGGAGCAATCAGCCCCAGCATTTT. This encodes CASSKDPGQGAGSNQPQHF.

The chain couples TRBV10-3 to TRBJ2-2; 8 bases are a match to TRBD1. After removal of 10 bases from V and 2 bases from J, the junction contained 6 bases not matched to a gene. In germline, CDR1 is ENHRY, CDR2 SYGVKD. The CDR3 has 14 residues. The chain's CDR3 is CASGTGANTGELFF. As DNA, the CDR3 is TGTGCCAGTGGGACAGGCGCAAACACCGGGGAGCTGTTTTTT.